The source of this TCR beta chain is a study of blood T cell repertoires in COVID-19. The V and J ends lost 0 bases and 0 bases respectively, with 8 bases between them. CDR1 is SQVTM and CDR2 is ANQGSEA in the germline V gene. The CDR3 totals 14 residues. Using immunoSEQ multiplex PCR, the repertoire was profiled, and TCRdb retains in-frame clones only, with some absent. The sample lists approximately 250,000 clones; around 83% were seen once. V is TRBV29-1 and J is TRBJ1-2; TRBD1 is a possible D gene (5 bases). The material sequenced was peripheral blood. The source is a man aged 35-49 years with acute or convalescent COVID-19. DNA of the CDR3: TGCAGCGTTGAAGACAGGGAAGCTAACTATGGCTACACCTTC. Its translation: CSVEDREANYGYTF. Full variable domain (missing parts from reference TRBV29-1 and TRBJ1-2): SAVISQKPSRDICQRGTSLTIQCQVDSQVTMMFWYRQQPGQSLTLIATANQGSEATYESGFVIDKFPISRPNLTFSTLTVSNMSPEDSSIYLCSVEDREANYGYTFGSGTRLTVV.